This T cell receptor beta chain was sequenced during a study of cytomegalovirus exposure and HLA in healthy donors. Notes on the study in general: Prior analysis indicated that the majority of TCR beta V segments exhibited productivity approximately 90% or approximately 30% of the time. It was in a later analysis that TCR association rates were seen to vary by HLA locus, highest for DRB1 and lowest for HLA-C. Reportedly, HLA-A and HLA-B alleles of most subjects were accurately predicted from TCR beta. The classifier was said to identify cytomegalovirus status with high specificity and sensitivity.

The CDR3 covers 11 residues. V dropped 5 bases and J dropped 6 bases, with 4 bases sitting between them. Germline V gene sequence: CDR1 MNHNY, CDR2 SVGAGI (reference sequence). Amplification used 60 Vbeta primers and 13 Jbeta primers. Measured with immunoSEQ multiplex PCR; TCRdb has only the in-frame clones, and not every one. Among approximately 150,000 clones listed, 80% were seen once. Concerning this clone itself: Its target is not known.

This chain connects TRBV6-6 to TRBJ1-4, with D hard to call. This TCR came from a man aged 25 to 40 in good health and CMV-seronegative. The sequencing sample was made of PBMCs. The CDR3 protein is CASSRDEKLFF. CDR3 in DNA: TGTGCCAGCAGTCGAGATGAAAAACTGTTTTTT.